These T cell receptor beta chains were read from a single sample in a study of cytomegalovirus exposure and HLA in healthy donors. Data came from immunoSEQ multiplex PCR; TCRdb stores just in-frame clones and leaves some out. The data contain more than 95,000 clones, over 90% of them singletons. The sample comprised PBMCs. The receptors were gathered from a woman between 18 and 29 years old in good health and CMV-seronegative. The CDR3 runs from the conserved cysteine through the conserved F or W. The listing skips clone size in some rows; elsewhere it reads once, few, many or a size class.

j_gene | v_gene | abundance | CDR3aa
TRBJ1-5 | TRBV30 | - | CAWSVQGKGRGPQHF
TRBJ1-2 | TRBV9 | - | CASSVAAFYRGPYGYTF
TRBJ2-1 | TRBV6-1 | - | CASSDPTGYNEQFF
TRBJ1-2 | TRBV19 | - | CASSISGRDGYTF
TRBJ2-7 | TRBV6-1 | - | CASSEGLADSYEQYF
TRBJ2-2 | TRBV15 | - | CATSRDPGGATGELFF
TRBJ1-2 | TRBV6-1 | - | CASSELGADYGYTF
TRBJ1-2 | TRBV29-1 | once | CSVDYAGRGNYGYTF
TRBJ1-5 | TRBV4-2 | - | CASSQSTVSNQPQHF
TRBJ1-4 | TRBV6-5 | - | CASSYSDRIGEKLFF
TRBJ1-4 | TRBV6-5 | - | CASRRTGDGEKLFF
TRBJ1-2 | TRBV29-1 | - | CSVVSGTYGYTF
TRBJ1-2 | TRBV19 | once | CASSPKDRGRTNYGYTF
TRBJ2-7 | TRBV10-2 | - | CASSVDRDRGEQYF
TRBJ2-7 | TRBV4-1 | - | CASSQDRRGLDYEQYF
TRBJ1-2 | TRBV6-6 | - | CASSSYRGQNYGYTF
TRBJ2-2 | TRBV2 | - | CASSYLDRTGELFF
TRBJ2-5 | TRBV5-6 | - | CASSDGTEETQYF
TRBJ2-1 | TRBV7-3 | - | CASSPDRDAYNEQFF
TRBJ2-5 | TRBV11-2 | - | CASSLWPGGEQETQYF
TRBJ2-1 | TRBV5-4 | - | CASSLLSSRLSNEQFF
TRBJ1-2 | TRBV18 | - | CASSPFSGQGDYGYTF
TRBJ2-7 | TRBV5-1 | - | CASSLSATASYEQYF